One and the same sample provided the 32 T cell receptor beta chains below, sequenced in a study of regulatory T cells in long-lasting Graves disease. Building of the TCR beta libraries involved iRepertoire HTBI primers and Arm-PCR of CDR3 regions. From the multiplex PCR reads, TCRdb called clonotypes with MiXCR, one entry per CDR3 protein. This sample has fewer than 450,000 distinct CDR3 sequences, with about 15% found just once. The time point denotes: newly diagnosed GD, antithyroid drugs for less than 3 months. Generation of the TCR library employed RNA extracted from PBMCs. The same sample was also used in a study of T cells in Graves' hyperthyroidism and ophthalmopathy.

Sequenced here: peripheral blood mononuclear cells (PBMCs), sampled at new diagnosis, from a patient treated with antithyroid drugs. The receptors originated from a woman in her thirties or forties with Graves disease.

The chain has TRBV5-6 and TRBJ2-3, with 9 bases that match TRBD2. V was clipped by 4 bases and J by 3 bases; unmatched bases: 15. The germline V gene encodes CDR1 SGHDT and CDR2 YYEEEE. This CDR3 contains 18 residues. This chain's CDR3 is CASSPGGREGLGTDTQYF. The CDR3 DNA is TGTGCCAGCAGCCCAGGGGGGCGGGAGGGCCTGGGGACAGATACGCAGTATTTT.

At least ten counts were recorded for this clonotype. The genes are TRBV9 and TRBJ2-2; D remains ambiguous. The V and J ends lost 0 bases and 1 base respectively, with 7 bases between them. Germline CDR1 is SGDLS and CDR2 is YYNGEE. This CDR3 has 15 amino acids. The CDR3 here is CASSVELLNTGELFF. DNA for the CDR3: TGTGCCAGCAGCGTAGAACTACTGAACACCGGGGAGCTGTTTTTT.

This clonotype was counted at least ten times. The rearrangement uses TRBV28 and TRBJ2-1; D call uncertain. Trimming removed 2 bases from V and 2 bases from J, with 10 bases in between. The germline CDR1 and CDR2 sequences are MDHEN and SYDVKM. The CDR3 is 15 residues long. CDR3 sequence reads: CASSLESVPYNEQFF. The CDR3 DNA reads as TGTGCCAGCAGTTTAGAGTCGGTCCCCTACAATGAGCAGTTCTTC.

The chain combines TRBV5-1 with TRBJ2-5; no clear D. Trimming shortened V by 0 bases and J by 0 bases, and 6 bases separated the two germline ends. The germline V gene encodes CDR1 SGHRS and CDR2 YFSETQ. The CDR3 has 14 amino acids. In nucleotides, the CDR3 is TGCGCCAGCAGCTTGGGCCACAACCAAGAGACCCAGTACTTC. Its translation is CASSLGHNQETQYF.

The sample holds many counts of this clonotype. The chain couples TRBV18 to TRBJ1-3, with TRBD1 matching 7 bases. The CDR3 is made up of 14 amino acids. With 8 bases clipped from V and 0 bases from J, the junction kept 4 bases outside the gene matches. Germline values: CDR1 KGHSH, CDR2 LQKENI. The CDR3 loop reads CASTDRSSGNTIYF. CDR3 bases: TGTGCCAGCACGGACAGGTCCTCTGGAAACACCATATATTTT.

The sample holds many counts of this clonotype. The chain is built from TRBV6-1 and TRBJ2-7, with D perhaps TRBD1 or TRBD2 (5 bases each). V was cut by 6 bases and J by 6 bases, with 21 bases left in between. The CDR3 is 15 amino acids. Germline V gene lookup returns CDR1 MNHNS and CDR2 SASEGT. The CDR3 DNA follows: TGTGCCAGCAGCCCCCCGGGGCAGGGCTTTGGCGAGCAGTACTTC. Translating it yields CASSPPGQGFGEQYF.

The chain employs TRBV9 and TRBJ2-3, with TRBD2 identical over 7 bases. V dropped 0 bases and J dropped 4; count of bases not matched to a gene: 8. The CDR3 length is 16 residues. Germline values: CDR1 SGDLS, CDR2 YYNGEE. The CDR3 loop reads CASSVVGLAESDTQYF. CDR3 bases: TGTGCCAGCAGCGTAGTAGGCCTAGCGGAGTCAGATACGCAGTATTTT.

In this sample, this clonotype turned up many times. The chain employs TRBV6-1 and TRBJ2-3, with 12 bases fitting TRBD2. The CDR3 loop spans 15 amino acids. The germline gives CDR1 MNHNS, CDR2 SASEGT. V shed 1 base, J shed 4 bases, and the junction held 0 bases outside the gene matches. For the CDR3, the DNA is TGTGCCAGCAGTGAAGGACTAGCGGGAGCAGATACGCAGTATTTT. Its translation is CASSEGLAGADTQYF.

This clonotype has a count of ten or more. The chain recombines TRBV7-9 with TRBJ1-1, with D tentatively TRBD1 (6 bases). The CDR3 is 14 residues long. Trimming cost V 5 bases and J 11 bases, with 21 bases left between them. Germline V gives CDR1 SEHNR, CDR2 FQNEAQ (reference sequence). This CDR3 is CASSPGGQAARAFF. CDR3 nucleotides: TGTGCCAGCAGCCCCGGGGGGCAGGCCGCCAGGGCTTTCTTT.

The chain carries TRBV11-2 and TRBJ2-5; TRBD2 aligns across 15 bases. There are 17 residues in the CDR3. After removal of 5 bases from V and 0 bases from J, the junction contained 4 bases not matched to a gene. Per the germline V gene, CDR1 is SGHAT and CDR2 is FQNNGV. CDR3 in DNA: TGTGCCAGCAGCCTCCGGACTAGCGGGAGGGACCAAGAGACCCAGTACTTC. Its translation is CASSLRTSGRDQETQYF.

The sample holds many counts of this clonotype. The V and J genes are TRBV15 and TRBJ1-4; D is ambiguous. Germline V gene sequence: CDR1 LNHNV, CDR2 YYDKDF (reference sequence). This CDR3 is 15 amino acids long. V was pared by 1 base and J by 4 bases, with 10 bases between. The CDR3 DNA reads as TGTGCCACCAGCAGAGCCACGGACGTTAATGAAAAACTGTTTTTT. This codes for CATSRATDVNEKLFF.

This clonotype was detected ten times or more. The chain recombines TRBV5-1 with TRBJ2-2, with a weak D call TRBD2 (6 bases). The CDR3 runs 16 residues. Trimming left V 4 bases short and J 0 bases short, with 13 bases between. The germline V gene has CDR1 SGHRS and CDR2 YFSETQ. The CDR3 loop is CASSGGATTNTGELFF. The CDR3 region has the DNA TGCGCCAGCAGCGGCGGGGCTACCACGAACACCGGGGAGCTGTTTTTT. Filled out from reference TRBV5-1 and TRBJ2-2, the complete variable domain reads KAGVTQTPRYLIKTRGQQVTLSCSPISGHRSVSWYQQTPGQGLQFLFEYFSETQRNKGNFPGRFSGRQFSNSRSEMNVSTLELGDSALYLCASSGGATTNTGELFFGEGSRLTVL.

The rearrangement links TRBV7-9 to TRBJ1-2, with D perhaps matching TRBD1 (5 bases). Per the germline V gene, CDR1 is SEHNR and CDR2 is FQNEAQ (reference sequence). The CDR3 sequence is 11 residues long. V was cut by 3 bases and J by 7 bases, with 6 bases left in between. The DNA for the CDR3 is TGTGCCAGCAGCTTCGGGACTGGCTACACCTTC. Residues: CASSFGTGYTF.

J is TRBJ1-1 and V is TRBV2; D unresolved. The CDR3 has 15 residues. The germline gives CDR1 SNHLY, CDR2 FYNNEI. V lost 0 bases, J lost 1 base, and 9 bases lay in between. Here the CDR3 reads CASSEAGGRNTEAFF. The CDR3 nucleotides read TGTGCCAGCAGTGAAGCGGGCGGCCGGAACACTGAAGCTTTCTTT.

In this sample, this clonotype turned up many times. The rearrangement joins TRBV13 to TRBJ2-5; perhaps D is TRBD1 or TRBD2 (6 bases each). Germline V gives CDR1 PRHDT, CDR2 FYEKMQ (reference sequence). Trimming removed 5 bases at V and 0 bases at J, with 16 bases between. The CDR3 runs 16 residues. DNA for the CDR3: TGTGCCAGCAGCCGTAGAGGGGGGCCCAACCAAGAGACCCAGTACTTC. It codes for CASSRRGGPNQETQYF. The whole variable domain, remainder taken from reference TRBV13 and TRBJ2-5, is AAGVIQSPRHLIKEKRETATLKCYPIPRHDTVYWYQQGPGQDPQFLISFYEKMQSDKGSIPDRFSAQQFSDYHSELNMSSLELGDSALYFCASSRRGGPNQETQYFGPGTRLLVL.

This clonotype was detected a few times. The rearrangement links TRBV5-6 to TRBJ2-1; D is ambiguous. Per germline, CDR1 SGHDT and CDR2 YYEEEE. CDR3 length: 14 residues. The germline V and J ends were trimmed by 2 bases and 8 bases, with 14 bases remaining between them. The CDR3 DNA is TGTGCCAGCAGCTTCGTAACTTACTCCCATGAGCAGTTCTTC. This translates into CASSFVTYSHEQFF.

V usage is TRBV28 and J usage is TRBJ2-7, with TRBD2 matching over 13 bases. V lost 6 bases and J lost 6; bases outside the gene matches: 14. Germline CDR1 and CDR2: MDHEN and SYDVKM. The CDR3 runs 17 residues. The DNA for the CDR3 is TGTGCCAGCAGCCAGGGGGGGGGACTAGCGGGATCCGGCGAGCAGTACTTC. Protein sequence: CASSQGGGLAGSGEQYF.

Ten or more counts support this clonotype. The chain couples TRBV11-2 to TRBJ2-1; TRBD1 or TRBD2 may be the D gene (5 bases each). The CDR3 extends over 15 amino acids. Germline CDR1 and CDR2: SGHAT and FQNNGV. Trimming removed 2 bases from V and 1 base from J, with 9 bases in between. The CDR3 region has the DNA TGTGCCAGCAGCTTACGGGACCAATCCTACAATGAGCAGTTCTTC. It is translated as CASSLRDQSYNEQFF.

Points on this clonotype: A single base is all that separates this from a far larger clone, so a read error is likely. The chain uses TRBV7-2 and TRBJ2-7; D gene ambiguous. CDR1 is SGHTA and CDR2 is FQGNSA in the germline V gene. V was cut by 2 bases and J by 7 bases, with 12 bases left in between. The CDR3 loop spans 13 amino acids. CDR3 sequence reads: CASSLMRSNEQYF. The CDR3 coding sequence is TGTGCCAGCAGCTTAATGAGGTCCAATGAGCAGTACTTC.

This chain connects TRBV25-1 to TRBJ2-7; a possible D gene is TRBD1 (6 bases). V lost 7 bases and J 0 bases, leaving 10 bases between the germline ends. Germline V gene lookup returns CDR1 MGHDK and CDR2 SYGVNS. This CDR3 is 13 amino acids long. The DNA for the CDR3 is TGTGCCAGCACTGGGGGCTACTCCTACGAGCAGTACTTC. It yields the protein CASTGGYSYEQYF.

J is TRBJ2-3 and V is TRBV5-4; no firm D call. Trimming stripped 0 bases from V and 4 bases from J, with 9 bases between. CDR3 length: 14 residues. Germline assignment: CDR1 SGHNT and CDR2 YYREEE (reference sequence). CDR3 in amino acids: CASSLDGLADTQYF. Written as DNA, the CDR3 is TGTGCCAGCAGCTTGGATGGGTTAGCAGATACGCAGTATTTT.

This clonotype was detected many times. This chain connects TRBV3-1 to TRBJ2-2; 8 nucleotides line up with TRBD2. The CDR3 totals 15 residues. CDR1 and CDR2 (germline): LGHDT, YNNKEL (reference sequence). V shed 5 bases, J shed 5 bases, and the junction held 7 bases outside the gene matches. Here the CDR3 reads CASSTRLASTGELFF. CDR3 sequence (DNA): TGTGCCAGCAGCACCCGACTAGCGTCAACCGGGGAGCTGTTTTTT.

This clonotype was seen a few times. The chain joins TRBV12-3 or TRBV12-4 to TRBJ2-1; 11 nucleotides line up with TRBD2. The CDR3 extends over 17 amino acids. V shed 4 bases, J shed 6 bases, and the junction held 11 bases outside the gene matches. In DNA form, the CDR3 reads TGTGCCAGCAGTTGGGGGGCCGGGACTAGCGGTTTCAATGAGCAGTTCTTC. Translated: CASSWGAGTSGFNEQFF.

This clonotype came up many times. The chain recombines TRBV12-3 or TRBV12-4 with TRBJ2-1; TRBD2 matches at 14 bases. The CDR3 is made up of 16 amino acids. The trim removed 3 bases at V and 9 bases at J, leaving 7 bases unmatched. The CDR3 DNA follows: TGTGCCAGCAGTTTGGGGACTAGCGGGAGACTCGGTGAGCAGTTCTTC. This gives the protein CASSLGTSGRLGEQFF.

There are many counts of this clonotype. The V gene is TRBV5-1, the J gene TRBJ2-3; 11 nucleotides match TRBD1. Germline assignment: CDR1 SGHRS and CDR2 YFSETQ. Trimming took 4 bases from V and 4 from J; bases not matched to a gene: 2. The CDR3 is made up of 14 amino acids. For the CDR3, the DNA is TGCGCCAGCAGCGGGGACAGGGGGTCAGATACGCAGTATTTT. This sequence encodes CASSGDRGSDTQYF.

This clonotype was counted ten times or more. J is TRBJ1-5 and V is TRBV3-1; 10 bases are a match to TRBD1. Germline CDR1 LGHDT, CDR2 YNNKEL (reference sequence). This CDR3 is built from 17 residues. The junction had 12 bases not matched to a gene; V was cut back by 4 bases and J by 6 bases. As DNA, the CDR3 is TGTGCCAGCAGCCCCCACCAACCGGGACAGGGGCCTCAGCCCCAGCATTTT. It encodes CASSPHQPGQGPQPQHF.

This clonotype came up many times. V is TRBV7-2 and J is TRBJ2-3; 12 bases match TRBD2. Germline assignment: CDR1 SGHTA and CDR2 FQGNSA. J was trimmed by 1 base and V by 4 bases; bases with no gene match: 9. The CDR3 is 18 amino acids. This CDR3 reads CASSWRLAGDYGTDTQYF. Here the CDR3 DNA reads TGTGCCAGCAGCTGGCGACTAGCGGGAGATTATGGCACAGATACGCAGTATTTT.

The CDR3 sequence is CASSSGSGAGSYEQYF. CDR3 coding DNA: TGTGCCAGCAGCTCCGGTTCGGGGGCTGGGTCCTACGAGCAGTACTTC. The chain uses TRBV7-9 and TRBJ2-7; D is perhaps TRBD1 or TRBD2 (6 bases each). Germline V gene sequence: CDR1 SEHNR, CDR2 FQNEAQ (reference sequence). The CDR3 totals 16 residues. The V end was cut by 4 bases, the J end by 1 base, with 17 bases between. Supplemented by reference TRBV7-9 and TRBJ2-7, the full variable domain reads DTGVSQNPRHKITKRGQNVTFRCDPISEHNRLYWYRQTLGQGPEFLTYFQNEAQLEKSRLLSDRFSAERPKGSFSTLEIQRTEQGDSAMYLCASSSGSGAGSYEQYFGPGTRLTVT.

This clonotype showed up many times. V usage is TRBV2 and J usage is TRBJ2-7; D might be TRBD1 (6 bases). Trimming took 2 bases from V and 1 from J, leaving 12 bases between them. Germline CDR1 is SNHLY and CDR2 is FYNNEI. There are 15 residues in the CDR3. CDR3 in amino acids: CASSERQVPSYEQYF. CDR3 bases: TGTGCCAGCAGTGAAAGACAGGTACCGTCCTACGAGCAGTACTTC.

Only a few counts were recorded for this clonotype. The gene calls are TRBV6-2 or TRBV6-3 and TRBJ1-3, with no clear D. CDR3 size: 12 residues. Germline CDR1 MNHEY, CDR2 SVGEGT. Trimming took off 1 base at V and 5 bases at J, with 3 bases between the two ends. The CDR3 sequence is CASSYLRNTIYF. For the CDR3, the DNA is TGTGCCAGCAGTTACTTAAGAAACACCATATATTTT.

This chain connects TRBV2 to TRBJ1-5; 9 nucleotides line up with TRBD1. The V gene's germline CDR1 is SNHLY and CDR2 FYNNEI. The CDR3 is 14 amino acids. V shed 7 bases, J shed 1 base, and the junction held 2 bases outside the gene matches. The CDR3 nucleotides are TGTGCCAGCATCGGGACAGGGAGCAATCAGCCCCAGCATTTT. It encodes CASIGTGSNQPQHF. The variable domain in full, with the rest retrieved from reference TRBV2 and TRBJ1-5, is EPEVTQTPSHQVTQMGQEVILRCVPISNHLYFYWYRQILGQKVEFLVSFYNNEISEKSEIFDDQFSVERPDGSNFTLKIRSTKLEDSAMYFCASIGTGSNQPQHFGDGTRLSIL.

This clonotype was seen ten or more times. The genes are TRBV4-2 and TRBJ2-1; 11 positions match TRBD2. J gave up 4 bases and V 0 bases, and 2 bases lay outside the gene matches. This CDR3 contains 16 residues. Germline V gene sequence: CDR1 LGHNA, CDR2 YNFKEQ. DNA of the CDR3: TGTGCCAGCAGCCAAGAAGCTAGCGGGAGGTACAATGAGCAGTTCTTC. Its protein is CASSQEASGRYNEQFF.